The clone carrying this TCR beta chain was seen a few times. Its antigen is still unknown. Germline V lookup: CDR1 SGHRS, CDR2 YFSETQ. The CDR3 runs to 16 residues. V trimming: 3 bases; J trimming: 2 bases; junction bases outside the gene matches: 8. Via CD45RO/CCR7/CD25/CD127/CD95/CD27, cells of the CD4+ naive, central memory, regulatory and stem cell-like memory subsets were sorted. Sorted populations all had greater than 95% purity. This record comes from a study of beta chain features in type 1 diabetes. Study summary: The number of sorted cells examined across all samples was under 140,000,000. Points from the study as a whole: Researchers reported that naive, central memory and Treg TCRB repertoires appeared more similar in patients than in healthy donors.

Since all of the isolated RNA was reverse transcribed, expressed TCRB transcripts were what got sequenced. TCRdb's table, derived via immunoSEQ multiplex PCR, lists solely in-frame clones and lacks some. The sample holds under 900,000 clones, roughly 15% seen once. The chain carries TRBV5-1 and TRBJ1-2, with TRBD1 matching over 9 bases. This receptor was taken from a young woman in good health. Material for sequencing was naive CD4+ T cells from blood. CDR3 sequence: CASSSIRGTGNYGYTF. The CDR3 region has the DNA TGCGCCAGCAGCTCAATTCGCGGGACAGGGAACTATGGCTACACCTTC. Variable domain in full (rest from reference TRBV5-1 and TRBJ1-2): KAGVTQTPRYLIKTRGQQVTLSCSPISGHRSVSWYQQTPGQGLQFLFEYFSETQRNKGNFPGRFSGRQFSNSRSEMNVSTLELGDSALYLCASSSIRGTGNYGYTFGSGTRLTVV.